This T cell receptor (beta chain) is from a study of graft-versus-host responses after intestinal transplantation. Study-level background: Induction using anti-thymocyte globulin, followed by tacrolimus and steroids for roughly 3 years, was given to all recipients. Study observations and caveats: Early declines in HvG clones that occurred post-transplant were associated with peak circulating GvH clone levels. The authors found GvH clones in recipient marrow, some appearing first in ileum or blood.

Notes on this clone: What it binds is not known.

Germline V gene lookup returns CDR1 SGHTA and CDR2 FQGNSA. The CDR3 extends over 15 amino acids. Trimming left V 4 bases short and J 3 bases short, with 16 bases between. Sequencing was performed with immunoSEQ multiplex PCR; in TCRdb, only in-frame clones are kept and a portion is missing. This table holds fewer than 95,000 clones, 85% to 95% found once. The chain employs TRBV7-2 and TRBJ2-7, with D possibly TRBD2 on 6 matching bases. Sequencing used unstimulated CD8+ T cells sorted from spleen or lymph node cells, obtained before transplant. The clonotype comes from a human donor who was the organ donor for an intestinal transplant. The CDR3 sequence: CASSYTGLPLYEQYF. The CDR3 region has the DNA TGTGCCAGCAGCTACACGGGACTTCCCCTCTACGAGCAGTACTTC.